This T cell receptor beta chain was captured by sequencing in a study of patients and donors after allogeneic stem cell transplantation. This clonotype was observed a handful of times. From germline, CDR1 is SGHDT and CDR2 YYEEEE. The CDR3 contains 15 residues. J was trimmed by 8 bases and V by 3 bases; bases with no gene match: 11. TCRdb called the RT-PCR reads again in MiXCR, with one record for every CDR3 protein. The data hold over 10,000 distinct CDR3 sequences, with about 25% observed a single time. Sequenced: blood, either unsorted or a sorted T cell fraction (not recorded which). The sequence was obtained from a human donor who was either an allogeneic HSCT recipient or a stem cell or donor lymphocyte infusion donor (not recorded which). It is not recorded whose cells these are; they may come from a transplant donor. This rearrangement joins TRBV5-6 to TRBJ1-5, with 7 positions matching TRBD1. CDR3 sequence (DNA): TGTGCCAGCAGCTCCTACAGGGGAGCGAGGAAGCCCCAGCATTTT. Amino acid sequence: CASSSYRGARKPQHF.